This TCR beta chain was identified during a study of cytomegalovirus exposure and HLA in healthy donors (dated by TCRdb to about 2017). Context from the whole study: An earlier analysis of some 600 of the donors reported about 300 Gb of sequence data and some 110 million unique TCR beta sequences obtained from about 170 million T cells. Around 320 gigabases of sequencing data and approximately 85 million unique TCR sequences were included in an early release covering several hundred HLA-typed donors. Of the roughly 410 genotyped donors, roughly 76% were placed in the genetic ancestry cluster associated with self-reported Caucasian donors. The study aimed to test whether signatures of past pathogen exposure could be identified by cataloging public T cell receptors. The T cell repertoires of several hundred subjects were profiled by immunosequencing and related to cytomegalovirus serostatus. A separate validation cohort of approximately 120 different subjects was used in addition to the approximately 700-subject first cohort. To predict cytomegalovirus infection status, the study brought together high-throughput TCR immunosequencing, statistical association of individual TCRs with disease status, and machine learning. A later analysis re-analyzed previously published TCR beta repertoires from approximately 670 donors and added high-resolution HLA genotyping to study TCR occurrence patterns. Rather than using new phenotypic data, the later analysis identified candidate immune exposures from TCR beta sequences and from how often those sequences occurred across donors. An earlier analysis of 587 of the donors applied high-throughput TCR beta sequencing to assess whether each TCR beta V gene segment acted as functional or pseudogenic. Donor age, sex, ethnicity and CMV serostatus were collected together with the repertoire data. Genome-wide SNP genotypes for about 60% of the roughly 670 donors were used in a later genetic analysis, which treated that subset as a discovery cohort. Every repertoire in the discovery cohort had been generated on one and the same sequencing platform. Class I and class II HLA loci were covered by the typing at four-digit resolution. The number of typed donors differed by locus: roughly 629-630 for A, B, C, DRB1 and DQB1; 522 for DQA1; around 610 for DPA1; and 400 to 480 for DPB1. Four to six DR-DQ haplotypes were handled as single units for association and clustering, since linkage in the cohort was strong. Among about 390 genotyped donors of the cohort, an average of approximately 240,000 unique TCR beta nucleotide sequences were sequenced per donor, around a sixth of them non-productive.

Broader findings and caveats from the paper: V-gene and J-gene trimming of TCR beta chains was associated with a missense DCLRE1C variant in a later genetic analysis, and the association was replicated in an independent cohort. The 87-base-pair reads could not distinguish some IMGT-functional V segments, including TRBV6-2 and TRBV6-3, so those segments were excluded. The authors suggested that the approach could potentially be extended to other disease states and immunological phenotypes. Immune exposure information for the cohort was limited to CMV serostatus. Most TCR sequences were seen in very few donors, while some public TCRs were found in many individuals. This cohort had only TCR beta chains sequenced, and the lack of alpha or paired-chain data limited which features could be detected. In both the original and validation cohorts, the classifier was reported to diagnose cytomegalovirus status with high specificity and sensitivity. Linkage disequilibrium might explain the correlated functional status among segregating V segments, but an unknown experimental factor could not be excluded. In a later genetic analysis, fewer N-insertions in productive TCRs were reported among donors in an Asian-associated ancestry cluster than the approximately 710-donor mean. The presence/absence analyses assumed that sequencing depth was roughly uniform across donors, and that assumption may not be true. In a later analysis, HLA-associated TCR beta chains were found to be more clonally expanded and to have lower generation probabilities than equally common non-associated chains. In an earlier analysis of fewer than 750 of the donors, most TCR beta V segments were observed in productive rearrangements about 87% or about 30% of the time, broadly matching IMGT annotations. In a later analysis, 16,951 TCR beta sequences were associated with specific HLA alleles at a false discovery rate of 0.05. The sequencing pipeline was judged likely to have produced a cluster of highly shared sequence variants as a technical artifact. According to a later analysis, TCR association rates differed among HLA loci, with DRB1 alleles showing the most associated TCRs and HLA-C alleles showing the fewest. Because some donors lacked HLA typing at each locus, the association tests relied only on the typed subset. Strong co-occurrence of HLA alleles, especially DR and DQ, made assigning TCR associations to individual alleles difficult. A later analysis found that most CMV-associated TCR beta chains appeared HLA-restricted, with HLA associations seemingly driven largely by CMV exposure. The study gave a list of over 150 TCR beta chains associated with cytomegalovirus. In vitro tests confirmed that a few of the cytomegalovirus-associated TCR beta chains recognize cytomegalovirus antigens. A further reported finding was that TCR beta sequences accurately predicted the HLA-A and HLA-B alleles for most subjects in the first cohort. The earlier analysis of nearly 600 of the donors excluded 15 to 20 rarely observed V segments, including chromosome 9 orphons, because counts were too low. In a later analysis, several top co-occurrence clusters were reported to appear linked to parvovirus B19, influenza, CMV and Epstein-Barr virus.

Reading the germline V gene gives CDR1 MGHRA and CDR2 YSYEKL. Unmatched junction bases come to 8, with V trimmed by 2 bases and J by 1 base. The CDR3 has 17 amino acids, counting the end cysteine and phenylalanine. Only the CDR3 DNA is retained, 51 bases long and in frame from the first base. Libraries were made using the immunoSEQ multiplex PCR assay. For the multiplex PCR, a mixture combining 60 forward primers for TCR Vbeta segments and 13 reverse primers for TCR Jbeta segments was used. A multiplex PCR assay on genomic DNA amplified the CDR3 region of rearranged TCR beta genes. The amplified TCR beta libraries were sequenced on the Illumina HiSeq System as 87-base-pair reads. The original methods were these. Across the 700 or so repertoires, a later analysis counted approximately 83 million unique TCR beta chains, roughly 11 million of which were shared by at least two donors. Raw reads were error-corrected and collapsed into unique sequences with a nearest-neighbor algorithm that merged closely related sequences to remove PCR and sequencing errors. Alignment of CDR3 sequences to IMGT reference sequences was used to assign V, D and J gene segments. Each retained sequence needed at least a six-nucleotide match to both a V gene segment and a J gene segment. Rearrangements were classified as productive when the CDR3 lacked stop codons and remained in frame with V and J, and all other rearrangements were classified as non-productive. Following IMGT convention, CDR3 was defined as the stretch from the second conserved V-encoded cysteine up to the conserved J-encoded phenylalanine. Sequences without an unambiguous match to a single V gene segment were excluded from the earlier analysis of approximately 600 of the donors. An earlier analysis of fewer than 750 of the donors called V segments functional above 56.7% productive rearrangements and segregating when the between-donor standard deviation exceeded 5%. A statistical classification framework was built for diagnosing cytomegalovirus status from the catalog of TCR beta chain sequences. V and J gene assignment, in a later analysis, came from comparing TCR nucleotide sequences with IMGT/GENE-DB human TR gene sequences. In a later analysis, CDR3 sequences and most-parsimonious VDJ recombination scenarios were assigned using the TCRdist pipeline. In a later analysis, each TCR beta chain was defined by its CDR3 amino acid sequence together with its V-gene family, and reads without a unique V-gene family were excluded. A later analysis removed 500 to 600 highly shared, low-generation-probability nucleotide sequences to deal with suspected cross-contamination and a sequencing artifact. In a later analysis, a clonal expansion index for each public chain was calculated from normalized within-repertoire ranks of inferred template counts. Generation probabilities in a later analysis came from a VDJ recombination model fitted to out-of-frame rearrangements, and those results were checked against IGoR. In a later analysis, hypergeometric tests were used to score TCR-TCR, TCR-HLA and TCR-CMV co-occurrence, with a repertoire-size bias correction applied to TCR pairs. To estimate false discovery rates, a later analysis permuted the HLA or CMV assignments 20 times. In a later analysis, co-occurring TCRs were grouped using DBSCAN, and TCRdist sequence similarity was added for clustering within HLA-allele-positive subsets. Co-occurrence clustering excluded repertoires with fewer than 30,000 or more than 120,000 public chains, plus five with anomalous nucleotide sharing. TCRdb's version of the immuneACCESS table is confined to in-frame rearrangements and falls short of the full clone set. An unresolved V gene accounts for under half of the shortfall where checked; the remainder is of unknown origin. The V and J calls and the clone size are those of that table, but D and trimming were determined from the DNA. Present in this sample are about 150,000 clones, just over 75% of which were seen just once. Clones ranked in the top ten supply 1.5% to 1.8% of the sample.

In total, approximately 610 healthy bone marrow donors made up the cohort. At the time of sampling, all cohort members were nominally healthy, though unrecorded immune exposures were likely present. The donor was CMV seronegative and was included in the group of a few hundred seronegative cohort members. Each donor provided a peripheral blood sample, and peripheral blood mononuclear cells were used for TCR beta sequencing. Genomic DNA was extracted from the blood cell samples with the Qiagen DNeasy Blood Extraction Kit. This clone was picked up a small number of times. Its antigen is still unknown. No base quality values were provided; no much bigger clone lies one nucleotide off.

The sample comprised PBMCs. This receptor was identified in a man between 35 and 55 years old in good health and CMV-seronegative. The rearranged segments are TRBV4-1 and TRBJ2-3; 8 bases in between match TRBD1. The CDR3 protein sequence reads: CASSQLRTGFGTDTQYF. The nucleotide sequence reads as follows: TGCGCCAGCAGCCAACTGAGGACAGGGTTTGGCACAGATACGCAGTATTTT.